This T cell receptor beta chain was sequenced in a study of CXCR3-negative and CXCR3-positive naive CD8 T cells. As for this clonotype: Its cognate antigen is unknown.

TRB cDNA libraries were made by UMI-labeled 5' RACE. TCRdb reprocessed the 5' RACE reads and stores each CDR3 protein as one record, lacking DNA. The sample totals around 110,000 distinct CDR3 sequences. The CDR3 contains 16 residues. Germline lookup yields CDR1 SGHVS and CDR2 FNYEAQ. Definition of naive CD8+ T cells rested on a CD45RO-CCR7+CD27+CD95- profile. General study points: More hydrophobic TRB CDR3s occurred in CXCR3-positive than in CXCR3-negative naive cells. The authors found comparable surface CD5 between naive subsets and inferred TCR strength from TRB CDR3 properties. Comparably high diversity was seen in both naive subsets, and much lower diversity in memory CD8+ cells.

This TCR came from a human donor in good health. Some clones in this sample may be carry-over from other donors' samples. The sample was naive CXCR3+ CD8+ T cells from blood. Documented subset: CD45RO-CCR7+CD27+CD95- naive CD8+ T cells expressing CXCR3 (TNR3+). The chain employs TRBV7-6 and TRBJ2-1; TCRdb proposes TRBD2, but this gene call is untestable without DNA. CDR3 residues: CASSLDADLGGFEQFF.